This T cell receptor beta chain came from a study of beta chain features in type 1 diabetes. Study-wide points: Shortening of TCRB CDR3s, moderate but significant, appeared in all four CD4+ subsets of Type 1 diabetes patients. Fewer junction insertions and more nucleotide deletions appeared in type 1 diabetes patients.

Expressed TCRB transcripts were sequenced, since all the RNA that had been isolated was reverse transcribed. TCRdb's table, derived via immunoSEQ multiplex PCR, lists solely in-frame clones and lacks some. The sample yields roughly 260,000 clones, roughly a tenth seen once. Notes on this clone: Its specificity is not known.

Stem cell-like memory, regulatory, central memory and naive CD4+ cells were sorted via CD45RO/CCR7/CD25/CD127/CD95/CD27. The receptor was isolated from a man under 40 with type 1 diabetes. The source material was naive CD4+ T cells from blood.

The CDR3 nucleotides are TGTGCCACCCCCGGCGGCTTCCTCGGCTCAGATACGCAGTATTTT. Translated: CATPGGFLGSDTQYF. The chain combines TRBV19 with TRBJ2-3; D is uncertain. Germline V gene sequence: CDR1 LNHDA, CDR2 SQIVND (reference sequence). This CDR3 comprises 15 residues. Trimming removed 10 bases from V and 4 bases from J, with 21 bases in between.